A selection of T cell receptor beta chains follows, all from one sample in a study of Graves' ophthalmopathy and Graves' hyperthyroidism. Each CDR3 protein is one row after TCRdb ran MiXCR on the multiplex PCR reads. This repertoire shows 660,000 or so distinct CDR3 sequences, about two fifths found once; its top ten account for over 2.5%. The source material was peripheral blood. The receptors come from an adult man with Graves' ophthalmopathy. Each CDR3 is given with its conserved first and last residue. Fields, in order: J gene, V gene, D gene, clone size, CDR3 protein, CDR3 DNA. The D gene is left open where the match is weak. Size is stated for part of the rows, as once, few or many counts, or as a class when the clone is expanded.

J: TRBJ1-1; V: TRBV27; D: NA; size: many; CDR3: CASRNFRNTEAFF; DNA: TGTGCCAGCAGAAACTTCAGGAACACTGAAGCTTTCTTT
J: TRBJ2-7; V: TRBV4-2; D: NA; size: NA; CDR3: CASSQVPNTYEQYF; DNA: TGTGCCAGCAGCCAAGTTCCTAACACCTACGAGCAGTACTTC
J: TRBJ2-1; V: TRBV5-1; D: TRBD2; size: NA; CDR3: CASSESSGSNEQFF; DNA: TGTGCCAGCAGTGAATCTAGCGGGAGCAATGAGCAGTTCTTC
J: TRBJ2-3; V: TRBV29-1; D: NA; size: NA; CDR3: CSATESTDTQYF; DNA: TGCAGCGCAACCGAGAGCACAGATACGCAGTATTTT
J: TRBJ2-2; V: TRBV30; D: NA; size: NA; CDR3: CAWSVHGGELFF; DNA: TGTGCCTGGAGTGTTCATGGCGGGGAGCTGTTTTTT
J: TRBJ2-2; V: TRBV11-3; D: NA; size: NA; CDR3: CASSPRGMNTGELFF; DNA: TGTGCCAGCAGCCCCCGCGGGATGAACACCGGGGAGCTGTTTTTT
J: TRBJ2-7; V: TRBV15; D: NA; size: many; CDR3: CATSSTGSYEQYF; DNA: TGTGCCACCAGCAGCACAGGCTCCTACGAGCAGTACTTC
J: TRBJ1-5; V: TRBV10-3; D: TRBD1; size: NA; CDR3: CAIRWGPGGSETQHF; DNA: TGTGCCATCAGGTGGGGGCCAGGGGGTAGCGAGACCCAGCATTTT
J: TRBJ1-4; V: TRBV9; D: NA; size: NA; CDR3: CASSSGQPTNEKLFF; DNA: TGTGCCAGCAGCTCTGGACAGCCAACTAATGAAAAACTGTTTTTT
J: TRBJ2-7; V: TRBV20-1; D: TRBD2; size: few; CDR3: CSASVSGRAYEQYF; DNA: TGCAGTGCTAGTGTTAGCGGGAGGGCTTACGAGCAGTACTTC
J: TRBJ2-7; V: TRBV11-3; D: NA; size: many; CDR3: CASSQRGKDYEQYF; DNA: TGTGCCAGCAGCCAACGGGGGAAGGACTACGAGCAGTACTTC
J: TRBJ2-5; V: TRBV2; D: TRBD2; size: NA; CDR3: CASSEATSGEQETQYF; DNA: TGTGCCAGCAGTGAAGCGACTAGCGGGGAGCAAGAGACCCAGTACTTC
J: TRBJ1-6; V: TRBV2; D: TRBD1; size: NA; CDR3: CASRDLPGTGIHF; DNA: TGTGCCAGCAGGGACTTACCCGGGACAGGCATCCACTTT
J: TRBJ1-1; V: TRBV7-9; D: TRBD1; size: NA; CDR3: CASSLRWTGGIDAFF; DNA: TGTGCCAGCAGCTTGAGGTGGACAGGGGGTATCGACGCTTTCTTT
J: TRBJ1-5; V: TRBV30; D: NA; size: NA; CDR3: CAWSKQWSQPQHF; DNA: TGTGCCTGGAGTAAACAGTGGAGTCAGCCCCAGCATTTT
J: TRBJ2-5; V: TRBV6-5; D: NA; size: many; CDR3: CASAGLIGETQYF; DNA: TGTGCCAGCGCGGGCCTCATCGGGGAGACCCAGTACTTC
J: TRBJ2-2; V: TRBV9; D: NA; size: few; CDR3: CASSRGSGDTGELFF; DNA: TGTGCCAGCAGCCGAGGGAGTGGGGACACCGGGGAGCTGTTTTTT
J: TRBJ2-5; V: TRBV20-1; D: NA; size: few; CDR3: CSARDLARATGETQYF; DNA: TGCAGTGCTAGAGATCTCGCAAGGGCCACCGGAGAGACCCAGTACTTC
J: TRBJ2-1; V: TRBV20-1; D: NA; size: NA; CDR3: CSANGRGNEQFF; DNA: TGCAGTGCTAACGGTAGGGGCAATGAGCAGTTCTTC
J: TRBJ1-2; V: TRBV5-1; D: NA; size: NA; CDR3: CASSLAGPLGHGYTF; DNA: TGCGCCAGCAGCTTGGCGGGGCCCTTGGGGCATGGCTACACCTTC
J: TRBJ2-5; V: TRBV7-9; D: TRBD2; size: few; CDR3: CASSSLAGGLLGETQYF; DNA: TGTGCCAGCAGCTCCTTAGCGGGGGGGCTTCTTGGAGAGACCCAGTACTTC
J: TRBJ2-7; V: TRBV2; D: TRBD2; size: many; CDR3: CASSRGAGGPYEQYF; DNA: TGTGCCAGCAGCAGAGGAGCGGGAGGGCCTTACGAGCAGTACTTC
J: TRBJ2-7; V: TRBV4-2; D: NA; size: many; CDR3: CASSFAVGGYEQYF; DNA: TGTGCCAGCAGCTTTGCGGTCGGGGGCTACGAGCAGTACTTC
J: TRBJ1-5; V: TRBV5-8; D: NA; size: many; CDR3: CASSTGGASNQPQHF; DNA: TGTGCCAGCAGCACGGGAGGGGCTAGCAATCAGCCCCAGCATTTT
J: TRBJ1-1; V: TRBV7-2; D: NA; size: few; CDR3: CASSQEVGRGIAEAFF; DNA: TGTGCCAGCAGCCAAGAAGTGGGGCGGGGTATTGCTGAAGCTTTCTTT
J: TRBJ1-2; V: TRBV29-1; D: TRBD1; size: NA; CDR3: CSVEEWGQRYGYTF; DNA: TGCAGCGTTGAAGAGTGGGGACAGCGTTATGGCTACACCTTC
J: TRBJ2-7; V: TRBV10-3; D: TRBD1; size: few; CDR3: CASSTGTGGDEQYF; DNA: TGTGCCAGCAGTACCGGGACAGGGGGCGACGAGCAGTACTTC
J: TRBJ1-2; V: TRBV6-6; D: NA; size: few; CDR3: CASSEAMGDYGYTF; DNA: TGTGCCAGCAGTGAAGCGATGGGGGACTATGGCTACACCTTC
J: TRBJ1-6; V: TRBV20-1; D: NA; size: NA; CDR3: CSASSRGMGGSPLHF; DNA: TGCAGTGCCAGCAGCAGGGGTATGGGTGGATCACCCCTCCACTTT
J: TRBJ2-7; V: TRBV5-5; D: NA; size: many; CDR3: CASSLANSEQYF; DNA: TGTGCCAGCAGCTTGGCCAATTCCGAGCAGTACTTC
J: TRBJ1-5; V: TRBV12-3/TRBV12-4; D: NA; size: few; CDR3: CASSFNYNQPQHF; DNA: TGTGCCAGCAGTTTCAATTACAATCAGCCCCAGCATTTT
J: TRBJ1-1; V: TRBV29-1; D: TRBD1; size: NA; CDR3: CSVGQKYTEAFF; DNA: TGCAGCGTGGGACAGAAATACACTGAAGCTTTCTTT
J: TRBJ1-1; V: TRBV2; D: NA; size: NA; CDR3: CASKVESNTEAFF; DNA: TGTGCCAGCAAGGTAGAATCGAACACTGAAGCTTTCTTT
J: TRBJ1-2; V: TRBV20-1; D: NA; size: many; CDR3: CSASGEGGYTF; DNA: TGCAGTGCTAGTGGGGAAGGGGGCTACACCTTC
J: TRBJ1-5; V: TRBV2; D: TRBD1; size: NA; CDR3: CASSPTTDRGGNQPQHF; DNA: TGTGCCAGCAGTCCCACCACGGACAGGGGCGGGAATCAGCCCCAGCATTTT
J: TRBJ1-2; V: TRBV20-1; D: TRBD1; size: NA; CDR3: CSARGRDSAGYGYTF; DNA: TGCAGTGCTAGGGGAAGGGACAGCGCAGGCTATGGCTACACCTTC
J: TRBJ2-2; V: TRBV9; D: TRBD1; size: NA; CDR3: CASTGQGERGYTGELFF; DNA: TGTGCCAGCACCGGACAGGGTGAAAGGGGCTACACCGGGGAGCTGTTTTTT
J: TRBJ2-2; V: TRBV12-3/TRBV12-4; D: TRBD1; size: few; CDR3: CASSLDRGLTGELFF; DNA: TGTGCCAGCTCTTTGGACAGGGGGTTGACCGGGGAGCTGTTTTTT
J: TRBJ1-6; V: TRBV25-1; D: NA; size: once; CDR3: CASSPGRGGGYNSPLHF; DNA: TGTGCCAGCAGTCCTGGGAGGGGTGGGGGCTATAATTCACCCCTCCACTTT
J: TRBJ2-7; V: TRBV7-9; D: NA; size: many; CDR3: CASSEGPLGGEQYF; DNA: TGTGCCAGCAGCGAAGGACCGCTCGGGGGAGAGCAGTACTTC
J: TRBJ2-5; V: TRBV2; D: NA; size: NA; CDR3: CASNPGTRSRTQYF; DNA: TGTGCCAGCAATCCCGGGACCAGAAGTAGGACCCAGTACTTC
J: TRBJ1-5; V: TRBV7-2; D: TRBD1; size: many; CDR3: CASSLEGTGAQPQHF; DNA: TGTGCCAGCAGCTTAGAGGGGACAGGGGCCCAGCCCCAGCATTTT
J: TRBJ2-7; V: TRBV27; D: NA; size: NA; CDR3: CAGQPAGSHEQYF; DNA: TGTGCCGGTCAACCGGCGGGATCCCACGAGCAGTACTTC
J: TRBJ1-5; V: TRBV15; D: NA; size: NA; CDR3: CATSSPNYVNQPQHF; DNA: TGTGCCACCAGCAGTCCAAACTACGTCAATCAGCCCCAGCATTTT
J: TRBJ2-7; V: TRBV11-1; D: TRBD2; size: many; CDR3: CASSFTSGRASEQYF; DNA: TGTGCCAGCAGCTTTACTAGCGGGAGGGCGTCAGAGCAGTACTTC
J: TRBJ2-2; V: TRBV19; D: NA; size: NA; CDR3: CASRAGAGYTGELFF; DNA: TGTGCCAGTAGGGCAGGTGCGGGATACACCGGGGAGCTGTTTTTT
J: TRBJ1-1; V: TRBV7-9; D: NA; size: many; CDR3: CASSLVLTAADEAFF; DNA: TGTGCCAGCAGCTTAGTCCTTACCGCAGCGGATGAAGCTTTCTTT
J: TRBJ1-1; V: TRBV7-3; D: NA; size: many; CDR3: CASSLSLGGEAFF; DNA: TGTGCCAGCAGCTTAAGTCTCGGGGGTGAAGCTTTCTTT
J: TRBJ1-6; V: TRBV5-5; D: NA; size: many; CDR3: CASSFPGYNSPLHF; DNA: TGTGCCAGCAGCTTCCCAGGGTACAATTCACCCCTCCACTTT
J: TRBJ1-1; V: TRBV11-2; D: NA; size: NA; CDR3: CASSPAGFSGTEAFF; DNA: TGTGCCAGCAGCCCAGCGGGCTTTTCCGGCACTGAAGCTTTCTTT
J: TRBJ2-5; V: TRBV10-3; D: TRBD1; size: NA; CDR3: CAISQGAGETQYF; DNA: TGTGCCATCAGCCAGGGGGCAGGGGAGACCCAGTACTTC
J: TRBJ1-2; V: TRBV4-1; D: TRBD1; size: NA; CDR3: CASSQETSGGSGYTF; DNA: TGCGCCAGCAGCCAAGAAACCTCAGGGGGGTCTGGCTACACCTTC